This entry concerns a single T cell receptor beta chain. This clonotype was seen many times. The antigen this receptor binds is unknown. Base qualities are not at hand, and no much larger clone is one base apart. This specimen belongs to a study of blood T cells in healthy people across ages (dated by TCRdb to between 2014 and 2016). In terms of the full investigation: In model experiments, roughly one uniquely barcoded TCR beta cDNA molecule per two T cells was captured by template switching. The study measured age-related changes in TCR beta repertoire diversity using deep sequencing normalized with unique cDNA molecular identifiers. Four age groups were formed from the donors: young (average approximately 15 years), middle-aged (just under 40), aged (approximately 60) and long-lived (more than 75). Donors of different ages were randomly distributed across sequencing lanes to avoid experimental bias. The study analyzed two additional independent replicas of 1 million unique cDNA reads from the same blood draw for two donors, one aged 18 to 30 and one aged 80 or older.

Paper-wide results and their limitations: Because profiling used bulk unsorted PBMCs, naive and antigen-experienced compartments could not be compared conclusively. Donor CMV infection status was unknown, potentially confounding age-related changes in expanded clonotypes. As age increased, observed TCR beta diversity per million T cells dropped in a roughly linear way, and a significant reduction was already evident by age 40. Estimates of total diversity based on one million sequenced T cells were regarded as lower bounds and as underestimates. Compared with the aged group, the long-lived group had more naive CD4+ T cells, fewer expanded clones and increased TCR diversity, suggesting age selection. A strong correlation was found between observed TCR beta diversity and the percentage of naive T cells measured by flow cytometry.

CDR1 and CDR2 (SGHVS, FQNEAQ) derive from the germline V gene. Deletion took 1 base off V and 4 bases off J, with a span of 13 bases between the germline ends. The CDR3 goes from the cysteine to the phenylalanine over 15 residues. CDR3 DNA is the only sequence kept; it has 45 bases, read in frame from the first base. Donors were around 37 systemically healthy Caucasian individuals from Russia aged roughly 6 to 100 years. Approximately 10 milliliters of peripheral blood were collected from each donor into EDTA-treated Vacutainer tubes. PBMCs were isolated by Ficoll-Paque density-gradient centrifugation, with at least 6 million obtained per sample. Trizol reagent was used to extract total RNA from the PBMCs, yielding at least 6 micrograms per sample. For every donor, an aliquot of PBMCs went through flow cytometry to measure the percentages of naive CD45RAhigh/CD27high T cells. The library relied on 5' RACE. Instrument used: Illumina HiSeq 2500. A second PCR of about 6 to 12 cycles was run with a J-beta primer mix and a sample-barcoded 5' primer. A unique molecular identifier was introduced onto each TCR beta cDNA molecule by a template-switch 5' adaptor carrying 12 random nucleotides. Each sample yielded at least 3 million CDR3-containing paired-end reads. The Mint cDNA synthesis kit, primed by a TRBC-specific oligonucleotide, was used to synthesize first-strand cDNA from all RNA. Following uracil-DNA glycosylase treatment, a first 18-cycle PCR with universal primers M1SS and BC2_uni_R was performed on all cDNA. The authors' analysis ran thus. Each sample was normalized by randomly selecting 1 million high-quality reads, each carrying a distinct molecular identifier. Reads with shared molecular identifiers were discarded instead of being binned into consensus sequences. MiTCR, with a Q25 quality threshold and the strictest error-elimination algorithm, was used for CDR3 identification, clonotype clustering and error correction. Lower-bound total TCR beta diversity was estimated with a nonparametric unseen species model using Euler transformation. The public sequencing data were trimmed at Q25 with fastp and processed into clonotypes with MiXCR by TCRdb, which kept only in-frame beta chains. Rows merge per CDR3 protein into single entries with the most common DNA and genes. None of the V and J calls come from the authors' own analysis; TCRdb made them. Here the sample has approximately 680,000 distinct CDR3 sequences; about 30% occur a single time. Less than 20% of the sample lies in the top ten.

The TCR sequence derives from a woman at least 80 years old in good health. Donor details come from another sample of the same person, matched by shared clones. Sequencing was done on a sample of blood. The rearrangement joined TRBV7-8 to TRBJ1-1, with no confident D gene call. The nucleotide sequence reads TGTGCCAGCAGCTTAGTTTCGTCAGGCAGCACTGAAGCTTTCTTT. Its protein product is CASSLVSSGSTEAFF.